These 12 T cell receptor beta chains came from one sample sequenced in a study of T cell responses to AZD1222 COVID-19 vaccine. Sequencing was performed with immunoSEQ multiplex PCR; in TCRdb, only in-frame clones are kept and a portion is missing. Counted here are around 100,000 clones, about 90% occurring once; the ten biggest clones make up roughly 1.7%. The sample consisted of peripheral blood, taken on day 0 of AZD1222 vaccination. The origin of the receptors is an adult in good health.

The V call is TRBV28, the J call TRBJ1-3; no reliable D call. The ends were cut back, 3 bases at V and 0 bases at J, with 9 bases in the middle. The CDR3 loop spans 15 amino acids. In germline, CDR1 is MDHEN, CDR2 SYDVKM. This CDR3 reads CASSFGSSSGNTIYF. The CDR3 DNA is TGTGCCAGCAGTTTTGGGAGTAGCTCTGGAAACACCATATATTTT. Supplemented by reference TRBV28 and TRBJ1-3, the full variable domain reads DVKVTQSSRYLVKRTGEKVFLECVQDMDHENMFWYRQDPGLGLRLIYFSYDVKMKEKGDIPEGYSVSREKKERFSLILESASTNQTSMYLCASSFGSSSGNTIYFGEGSWLTVV.

The genes are TRBV5-1 and TRBJ2-5; unclear D gene. CDR3 length: 13 amino acids. Trimming took off 4 bases at V and 4 bases at J, with 11 bases between the two ends. CDR1 is SGHRS, CDR2 YFSETQ, per germline. CDR3 sequence: CASSLSDGETQYF. As DNA, the CDR3 is TGCGCCAGCAGCCTCTCGGACGGAGAGACCCAGTACTTC.

V is TRBV9 and J is TRBJ2-7, with 10 bases that match TRBD1. Germline loops: CDR1 SGDLS, CDR2 YYNGEE. The CDR3 runs to 14 residues. Losses at the gene ends were 5 bases for V and 6 bases for J; bases not matched to a gene: 8. CDR3 sequence: CASSGGDRGIEQYF. In DNA, the CDR3 is TGTGCCAGCAGTGGTGGGGACAGGGGTATCGAGCAGTACTTC.

The rearrangement uses TRBV23-1 and TRBJ1-6, with D possibly being TRBD1 (6 bases). TRBV23-1 is classed as an ORF, of uncertain function. This CDR3 is built from 14 residues. Trimming removed 9 bases from V and 10 bases from J, with 19 bases in between. CDR3 DNA: TGCGCCAGGTGGGGGGCGCGGGAGCAATCACCCCTCCACTTT. Translation gives CARWGAREQSPLHF.

V gene TRBV28 combines with J gene TRBJ1-2, with a tentative D call TRBD1 (5 bases). V lost 9 bases and J 4 bases, leaving 15 bases between the germline ends. The CDR3 consists of 13 residues. CDR1 is MDHEN, CDR2 SYDVKM, per germline. CDR3 region: CASKTELLYGYTF. The DNA for the CDR3 is TGTGCCAGTAAGACAGAATTGCTCTATGGCTACACCTTC.

The chain employs TRBV29-1 and TRBJ1-1, with D hard to call. V lost 2 bases to trimming and J lost 1 base, with 5 bases between them. CDR3 size: 12 residues. The germline CDR1 and CDR2 sequences are SQVTM and ANQGSEA. CDR3 DNA: TGCAGCGTTGAACCGGGGAACACTGAAGCTTTCTTT. Its protein is CSVEPGNTEAFF.

J is TRBJ1-4 and V is TRBV19, with D unclear. Germline values: CDR1 LNHDA, CDR2 SQIVND (reference sequence). The CDR3 spans 12 residues. Trimming took off 4 bases at V and 9 bases at J, with 9 bases between the two ends. The CDR3 spells CASSKGRKKLFF. DNA of the CDR3: TGTGCCAGTAGTAAAGGTAGGAAAAAACTGTTTTTT. Looking up the rest from reference TRBV19 and TRBJ1-4 gives the full variable domain: DGGITQSPKYLFRKEGQNVTLSCEQNLNHDAMYWYRQDPGQGLRLIYYSQIVNDFQKGDIAEGYSVSREKKESFPLTVTSAQKNPTAFYLCASSKGRKKLFFGSGTQLSVL.

This clone was recorded once. This chain connects TRBV28 to TRBJ2-7; D is perhaps TRBD1 (5 bases). Per germline, CDR1 MDHEN and CDR2 SYDVKM. Trimming cost V 1 base and J 7 bases, with 17 bases left between them. The CDR3 spans 15 residues. The CDR3 bases are TGTGCCAGCAGTTTATCCTTCGGCAGGGATCGTGAGCAGTACTTC. Translating it yields CASSLSFGRDREQYF.

V gene TRBV5-4 combines with J gene TRBJ2-6; D ambiguous. Trimming cost V 5 bases and J 0 bases, with 3 bases left between them. The V gene's germline CDR1 is SGHNT and CDR2 YYREEE (reference sequence). This CDR3 has 13 amino acids. The CDR3 DNA reads TGTGCCAGCAGGCCCTCTGGGGCCAACGTCCTGACTTTC. The encoded protein is CASRPSGANVLTF.

This chain connects TRBV2 to TRBJ1-6, with TRBD1 as a possible D gene (6 bases). The CDR3 spans 15 residues. The V end lost 8 bases, the J end lost 0 bases, and 11 bases lay between the germline ends. CDR1 and CDR2 from the germline V gene are SNHLY and FYNNEI. The CDR3 spells CASGQFSSYNSPLHF. As DNA, the CDR3 is TGTGCCAGCGGACAGTTTAGCTCCTATAATTCACCCCTCCACTTT.

V gene TRBV6-5 combines with J gene TRBJ1-2; 7 nucleotides line up with TRBD1. Trimming cost V 6 bases and J 3 bases; bases outside gene matches: 7. Germline values: CDR1 MNHEY, CDR2 SVGAGI. This CDR3 has 14 amino acids. CDR3 amino acids: CASRSQGNHYGYTF. For the CDR3, the DNA is TGTGCCAGCAGATCACAGGGGAATCACTATGGCTACACCTTC.

The chain uses TRBV28 and TRBJ2-1; TRBD2 matches at 9 bases. The germline V gene encodes CDR1 MDHEN and CDR2 SYDVKM. V trimming: 3 bases; J trimming: 7 bases; junction bases outside the gene matches: 7. The CDR3 is 15 residues long. CDR3 coding DNA: TGTGCCAGCAGTTTCGGGCTAGCGGGAAGGAATGAGCAGTTCTTC. Residues: CASSFGLAGRNEQFF.